The rows below give T cell receptor beta chains drawn from one sample of a study of cytomegalovirus exposure and HLA in healthy donors. Produced via immunoSEQ multiplex PCR; TCRdb's table is partial and in-frame only. The table has 90,000 to 110,000 clones, 76% seen once. Sequenced: PBMCs. The origin of the receptors is a woman in her forties or fifties in good health and CMV-seropositive. Each CDR3 is given with its conserved first and last residue. Each record gives: V gene, D gene, J gene, CDR3 length, clone size, CDR3 DNA, CDR3 protein. The D gene is left open where the match is weak. Not every row has a clone size; where given, it reads once, few, many or a size class.

>TRBV7-8|NA|TRBJ1-6|16|NA
TGTGCCAGCAGCTTAGAGGAGGCGCTGCTTAATTCACCCCTCCACTTT
CASSLEEALLNSPLHF
>TRBV10-3|NA|TRBJ2-7|17|NA
TGTGCCATCAGTGAGTCGTTGGGAGGAGACTTAACCTACGAGCAGTACTTC
CAISESLGGDLTYEQYF
>TRBV9|TRBD2|TRBJ2-1|16|few
TGTGCCAGCAGCGTAGCTACTAGCGGGAGAACCGGTGAGCAGTTCTTC
CASSVATSGRTGEQFF
>TRBV27|NA|TRBJ1-3|13|NA
TGTGCCAGCAGCTCCGAGAGGTCCAACACCATATATTTT
CASSSERSNTIYF
>TRBV7-8|TRBD1|TRBJ2-2|15|few
TGTGCCAGCAGCTTCCAGGGGGTTCCCACCGGGGAGCTGTTTTTT
CASSFQGVPTGELFF
>TRBV10-1|TRBD1|TRBJ2-5|16|NA
TGCGCCAAAACGACCCTCGGGACAGGGGGACGAGAGACCCAGTACTTC
CAKTTLGTGGRETQYF
>TRBV7-2|TRBD1|TRBJ2-3|15|NA
TGTGCCAGCAGCTTGGACAGGGCGGCCACAGATACGCAGTATTTT
CASSLDRAATDTQYF
>TRBV20-1|TRBD1|TRBJ1-1|11|NA
TGCAGTGCCACAGGGGGCACTGAAGCTTTCTTT
CSATGGTEAFF
>TRBV23-1|TRBD1|TRBJ2-5|15|NA
TGCGCCAGCAGTCAGCCTACAGGGGCGCAAGAGACCCAGTACTTC
CASSQPTGAQETQYF
>TRBV18|NA|TRBJ2-5|13|NA
TGTGCCAGCTCACGCGACAGGAGGGAGACCCAGTACTTC
CASSRDRRETQYF
>TRBV5-4|TRBD1|TRBJ1-1|15|NA
TGTGCCAGCAGCCCTGCGGACAGGGAGGGCACTGAAGCTTTCTTT
CASSPADREGTEAFF